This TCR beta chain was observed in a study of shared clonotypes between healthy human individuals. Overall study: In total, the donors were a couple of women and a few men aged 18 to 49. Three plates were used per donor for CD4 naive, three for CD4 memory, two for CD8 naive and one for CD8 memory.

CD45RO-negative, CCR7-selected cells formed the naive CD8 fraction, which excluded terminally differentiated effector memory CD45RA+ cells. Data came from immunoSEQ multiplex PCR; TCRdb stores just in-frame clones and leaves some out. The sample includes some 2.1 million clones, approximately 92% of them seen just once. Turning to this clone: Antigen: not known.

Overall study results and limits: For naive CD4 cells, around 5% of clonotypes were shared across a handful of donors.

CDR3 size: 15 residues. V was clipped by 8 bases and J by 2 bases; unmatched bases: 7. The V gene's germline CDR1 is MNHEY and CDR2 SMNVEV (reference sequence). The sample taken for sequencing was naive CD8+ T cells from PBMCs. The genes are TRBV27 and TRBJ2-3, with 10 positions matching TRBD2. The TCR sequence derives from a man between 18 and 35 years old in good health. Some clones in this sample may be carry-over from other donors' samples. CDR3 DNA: TGTGCCAGCGCCCCTAGCGGGAGCCCCACAGATACGCAGTATTTT. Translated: CASAPSGSPTDTQYF.